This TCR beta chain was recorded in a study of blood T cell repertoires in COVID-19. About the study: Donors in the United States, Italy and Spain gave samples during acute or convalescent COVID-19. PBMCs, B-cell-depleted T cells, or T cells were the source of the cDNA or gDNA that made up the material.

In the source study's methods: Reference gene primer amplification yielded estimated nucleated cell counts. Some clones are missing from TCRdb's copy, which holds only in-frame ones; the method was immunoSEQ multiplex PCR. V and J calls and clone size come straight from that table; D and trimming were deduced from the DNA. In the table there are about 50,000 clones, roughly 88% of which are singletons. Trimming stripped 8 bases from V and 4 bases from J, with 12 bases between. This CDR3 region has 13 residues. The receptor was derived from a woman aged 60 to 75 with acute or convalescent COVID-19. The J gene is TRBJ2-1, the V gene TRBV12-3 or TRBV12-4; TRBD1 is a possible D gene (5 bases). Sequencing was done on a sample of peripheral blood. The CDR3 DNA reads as TGTGCCAGCTGCAGGGCGCCGTACAATGAGCAGTTCTTC. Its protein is CASCRAPYNEQFF.